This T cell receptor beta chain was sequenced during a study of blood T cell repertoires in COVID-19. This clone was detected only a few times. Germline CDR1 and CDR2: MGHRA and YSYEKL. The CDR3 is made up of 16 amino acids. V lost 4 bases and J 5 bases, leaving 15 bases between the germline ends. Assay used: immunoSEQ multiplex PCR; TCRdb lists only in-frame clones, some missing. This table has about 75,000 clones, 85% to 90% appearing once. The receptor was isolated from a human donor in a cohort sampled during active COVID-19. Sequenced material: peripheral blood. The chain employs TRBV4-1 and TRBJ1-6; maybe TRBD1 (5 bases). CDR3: CASSLSGGLDNSPLHF. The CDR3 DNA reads TGCGCCAGCAGCCTTTCCGGGGGTTTGGATAATTCACCCCTCCACTTT.